The rows below give T cell receptor beta chains drawn from one sample of a study of early stage breast cancer tumors. Data came from immunoSEQ multiplex PCR; TCRdb stores just in-frame clones and leaves some out. The top ten hold around 3.6% of the sample, which has 40,000 to 60,000 clones, about 77% seen once. Material: blood. These receptors came from a person aged 40 to 49 with breast cancer. Both conserved end residues are part of each CDR3. Each record gives: J gene, V gene, CDR3 protein.

j_call: TRBJ2-1; v_call: TRBV18; cdr3_aa: CASSPLAGEPTFF
j_call: TRBJ2-1; v_call: TRBV9; cdr3_aa: CASSQTSGRVPEQFF
j_call: TRBJ2-1; v_call: TRBV5-1; cdr3_aa: CASKGPGESGRERTYNEQFF
j_call: TRBJ1-4; v_call: TRBV29-1; cdr3_aa: CAAGGFEEKLFF
j_call: TRBJ2-7; v_call: TRBV12-5; cdr3_aa: CASGLVTGASYEQYF
j_call: TRBJ2-2; v_call: TRBV7-7; cdr3_aa: CASSISENTGELFF
j_call: TRBJ1-4; v_call: TRBV9; cdr3_aa: CASSLHPEEKLFF
j_call: TRBJ2-7; v_call: TRBV19; cdr3_aa: CAPKGGRTYEQYF
j_call: TRBJ2-7; v_call: TRBV5-4; cdr3_aa: CASSSGTGGGVREQYF
j_call: TRBJ2-1; v_call: TRBV7-9; cdr3_aa: CASSPTSGRRNEQFF
j_call: TRBJ2-2; v_call: TRBV15; cdr3_aa: CATSRRTGVGVTGELFF
j_call: TRBJ2-2; v_call: TRBV4-2; cdr3_aa: CASSPRETGELFF
j_call: TRBJ2-1; v_call: TRBV18; cdr3_aa: CASSPTTDYNEQFF
j_call: TRBJ2-1; v_call: TRBV5-1; cdr3_aa: CASSLGSYNEQFF
j_call: TRBJ2-3; v_call: TRBV11-2; cdr3_aa: CASSLVGDTQYF
j_call: TRBJ2-7; v_call: TRBV10-3; cdr3_aa: CATTDGQNYEQYF
j_call: TRBJ1-2; v_call: TRBV10-2; cdr3_aa: CASSELEFSGYTF
j_call: TRBJ2-2; v_call: TRBV29-1; cdr3_aa: CSVESSGGFTGELFF
j_call: TRBJ2-1; v_call: TRBV7-9; cdr3_aa: CASKLAGVTNEQFF
j_call: TRBJ1-1; v_call: TRBV6-5; cdr3_aa: CASSYDSMNTEAFF
j_call: TRBJ2-3; v_call: TRBV19; cdr3_aa: CASSNTGSSTDTQYF
j_call: TRBJ1-2; v_call: TRBV2; cdr3_aa: CASSFNPGPGTLYGYTF
j_call: TRBJ2-5; v_call: TRBV19; cdr3_aa: CASSASEAETQYF
j_call: TRBJ2-2; v_call: TRBV30; cdr3_aa: CAWKWEWGTGELFF
j_call: TRBJ2-3; v_call: TRBV11-2; cdr3_aa: CASSFEGLAASTDTQYF
j_call: TRBJ1-1; v_call: TRBV11-3; cdr3_aa: CASSLDQVNTEAFF
j_call: TRBJ2-6; v_call: TRBV5-4; cdr3_aa: CASSSRSGANVLTF
j_call: TRBJ2-2; v_call: TRBV5-1; cdr3_aa: CASMAGSTGELFF
j_call: TRBJ2-1; v_call: TRBV13; cdr3_aa: CASSLSGGSSYNEQFF
j_call: TRBJ2-1; v_call: TRBV9; cdr3_aa: CASSVAMGFEQFF
j_call: TRBJ1-3; v_call: TRBV6-6; cdr3_aa: CASNPEPSGNTIYF
j_call: TRBJ1-1; v_call: TRBV6-1; cdr3_aa: CASSVPTMNTEAFF
j_call: NA; v_call: TRBV29-1; cdr3_aa: CSVGDGYEQYF
j_call: TRBJ2-7; v_call: TRBV10-3; cdr3_aa: CAISGGVPQGYEQYF
j_call: TRBJ2-3; v_call: TRBV28; cdr3_aa: CASRTSTDTQYF
j_call: TRBJ2-3; v_call: TRBV19; cdr3_aa: CASSIEGPASDTQYF
j_call: TRBJ1-3; v_call: TRBV9; cdr3_aa: CASSGGQNSGNTIYF
j_call: TRBJ2-1; v_call: TRBV5-1; cdr3_aa: CASSLRFLADNEQFF
j_call: TRBJ1-4; v_call: TRBV6-6; cdr3_aa: CASSSSDLATNEKLFF
j_call: TRBJ2-1; v_call: TRBV6-5; cdr3_aa: CASSYQMVGWDEEEFF
j_call: TRBJ2-7; v_call: TRBV27; cdr3_aa: CASSLQGGFDEQYF
j_call: TRBJ1-2; v_call: TRBV6-5; cdr3_aa: CASSYGQANYGYTF